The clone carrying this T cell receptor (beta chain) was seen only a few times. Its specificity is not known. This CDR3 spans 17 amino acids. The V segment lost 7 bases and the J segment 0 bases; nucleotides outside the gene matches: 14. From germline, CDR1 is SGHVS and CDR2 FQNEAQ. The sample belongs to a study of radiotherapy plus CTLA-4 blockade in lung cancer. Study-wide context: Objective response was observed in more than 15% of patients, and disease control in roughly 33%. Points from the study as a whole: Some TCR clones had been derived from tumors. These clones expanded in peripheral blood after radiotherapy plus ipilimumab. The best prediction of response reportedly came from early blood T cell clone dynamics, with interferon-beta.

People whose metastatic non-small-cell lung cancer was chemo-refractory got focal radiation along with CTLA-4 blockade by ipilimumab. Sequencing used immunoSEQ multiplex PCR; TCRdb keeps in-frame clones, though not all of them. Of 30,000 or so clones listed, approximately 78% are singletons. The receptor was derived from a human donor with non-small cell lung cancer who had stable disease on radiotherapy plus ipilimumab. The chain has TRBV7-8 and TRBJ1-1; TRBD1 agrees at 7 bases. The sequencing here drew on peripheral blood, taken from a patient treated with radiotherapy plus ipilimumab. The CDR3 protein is CASTPKGAPNMNTEAFF. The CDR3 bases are TGTGCCAGCACCCCGAAGGGGGCGCCCAACATGAACACTGAAGCTTTCTTT.